This T cell receptor (beta chain) came from a study of monozygotic twins with inflammatory bowel disease. Study conclusions and caveats: Especially with disease activity, IBD patients shared fewer clonotypes with others than healthy twins did.

For each CDR3 protein, TCRdb gives one entry from its re-call of the 5' RACE reads, without DNA. The sample has 170,000 or so distinct CDR3 sequences; the top ten hold 7.4%. The CDR3 spans 15 residues. Germline-derived CDR1 and CDR2 are SGHDN and FVKESK. Regarding this clonotype: What it recognizes is unknown.

Donors each contributed one blood sample measuring around 2.4 ml. The J gene is TRBJ1-1, the V gene TRBV14; TCRdb lists TRBD1, though no DNA is available to test this call. The sequenced sample was blood. The clonotype comes from a human donor with ulcerative colitis or Crohn's disease, or a healthy co-twin of an affected twin (not recorded which). CDR3 protein: CASSQWDSMNTEAFF.